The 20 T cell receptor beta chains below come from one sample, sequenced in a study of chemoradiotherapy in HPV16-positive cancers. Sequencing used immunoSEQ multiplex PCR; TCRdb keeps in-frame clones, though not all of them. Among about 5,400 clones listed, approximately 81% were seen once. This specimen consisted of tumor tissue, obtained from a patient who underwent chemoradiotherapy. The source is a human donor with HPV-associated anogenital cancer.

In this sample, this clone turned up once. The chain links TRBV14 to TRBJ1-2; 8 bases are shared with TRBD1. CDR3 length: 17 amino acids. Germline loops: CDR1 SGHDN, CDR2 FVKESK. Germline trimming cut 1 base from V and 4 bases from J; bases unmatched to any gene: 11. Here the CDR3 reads CASSQVAGQVVSYGYTF. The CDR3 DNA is TGTGCCAGCAGCCAAGTCGCGGGACAGGTGGTCTCCTATGGCTACACCTTC.

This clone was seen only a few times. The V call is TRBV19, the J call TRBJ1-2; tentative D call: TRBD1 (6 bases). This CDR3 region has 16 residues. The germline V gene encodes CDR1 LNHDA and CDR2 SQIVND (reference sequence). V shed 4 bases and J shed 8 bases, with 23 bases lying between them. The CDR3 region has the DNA TGTGCCAGTAGTACCTATTCGGCAGGGGATCAGGAGGGCTACACCTTC. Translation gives CASSTYSAGDQEGYTF.

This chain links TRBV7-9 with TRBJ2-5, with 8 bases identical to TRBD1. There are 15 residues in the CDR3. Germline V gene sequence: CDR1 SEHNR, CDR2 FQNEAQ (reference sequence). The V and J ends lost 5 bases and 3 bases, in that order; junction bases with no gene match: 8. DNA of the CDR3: TGTGCCAGCAGCAATACGGACAGGGCCGAAGAGACCCAGTACTTC. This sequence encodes CASSNTDRAEETQYF.

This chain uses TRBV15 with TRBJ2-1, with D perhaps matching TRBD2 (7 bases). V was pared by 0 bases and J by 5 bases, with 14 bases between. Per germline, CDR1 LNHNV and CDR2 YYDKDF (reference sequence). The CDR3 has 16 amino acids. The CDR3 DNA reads TGTGCCACCAGCAGAGATCTCGGGGGGCGACACAATGAGCAGTTCTTC. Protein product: CATSRDLGGRHNEQFF. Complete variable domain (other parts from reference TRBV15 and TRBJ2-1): DAMVIQNPRYQVTQFGKPVTLSCSQTLNHNVMYWYQQKSSQAPKLLFHYYDKDFNNEADTPDNFQSRRPNTSFCFLDIRSPGLGDTAMYLCATSRDLGGRHNEQFFGPGTRLTVL.

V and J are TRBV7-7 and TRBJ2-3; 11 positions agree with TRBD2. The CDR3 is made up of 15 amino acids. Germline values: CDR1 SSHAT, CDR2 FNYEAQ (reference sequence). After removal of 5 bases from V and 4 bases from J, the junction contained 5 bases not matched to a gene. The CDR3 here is CASSLTSGISDTQYF. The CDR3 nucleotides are TGTGCCAGCAGCCTGACTAGCGGGATTTCAGATACGCAGTATTTT.

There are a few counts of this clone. CDR3 nucleotides: TGTGCCAGCAGCTTAAATGGCGTGGGACAGGGGGTAACCGGGGAGCTGTTTTTT. Encoded protein: CASSLNGVGQGVTGELFF. The chain combines TRBV7-3 with TRBJ2-2; 11 nucleotides align to TRBD1. After removal of 1 base from V and 5 bases from J, the junction contained 9 bases not matched to a gene. Germline V gene lookup returns CDR1 SGHTA and CDR2 FQGTGA. This CDR3 is 18 amino acids long.

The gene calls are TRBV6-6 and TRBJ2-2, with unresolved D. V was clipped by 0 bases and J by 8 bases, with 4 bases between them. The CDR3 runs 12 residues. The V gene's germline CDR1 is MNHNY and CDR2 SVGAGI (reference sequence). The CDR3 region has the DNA TGTGCCAGCAGTTACTCTGTGGGGGAGCTGTTTTTT. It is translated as CASSYSVGELFF.

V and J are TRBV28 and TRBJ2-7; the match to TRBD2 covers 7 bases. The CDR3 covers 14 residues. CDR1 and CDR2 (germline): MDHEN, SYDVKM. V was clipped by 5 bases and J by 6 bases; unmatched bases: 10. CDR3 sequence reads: CASSETSSASEQYF. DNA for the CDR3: TGTGCCAGCAGTGAGACTAGCTCAGCCTCCGAGCAGTACTTC.

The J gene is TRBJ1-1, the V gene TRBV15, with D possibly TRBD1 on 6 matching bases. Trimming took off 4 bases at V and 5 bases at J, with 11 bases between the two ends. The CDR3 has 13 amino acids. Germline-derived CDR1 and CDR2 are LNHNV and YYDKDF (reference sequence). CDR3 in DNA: TGTGCCACCAGCATCAGGGGAGGGACTGAAGCTTTCTTT. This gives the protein CATSIRGGTEAFF.

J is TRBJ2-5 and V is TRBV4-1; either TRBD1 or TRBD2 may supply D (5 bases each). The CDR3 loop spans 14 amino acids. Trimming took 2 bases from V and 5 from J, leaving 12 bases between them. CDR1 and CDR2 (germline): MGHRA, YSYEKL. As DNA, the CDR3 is TGCGCCAGCAGCCAAAAGGGGCCGGGGGAGACCCAGTACTTC. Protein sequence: CASSQKGPGETQYF.

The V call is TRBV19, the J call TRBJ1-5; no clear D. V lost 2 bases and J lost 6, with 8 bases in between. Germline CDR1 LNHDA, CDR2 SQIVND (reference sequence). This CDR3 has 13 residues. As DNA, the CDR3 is TGTGCCAGTAGTATACAGAGGCGTCAGCCCCAGCATTTT. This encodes CASSIQRRQPQHF.

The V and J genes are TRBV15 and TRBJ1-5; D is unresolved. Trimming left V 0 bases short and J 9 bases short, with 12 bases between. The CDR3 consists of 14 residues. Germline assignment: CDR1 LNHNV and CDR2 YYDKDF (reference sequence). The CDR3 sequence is CATSRDRWGWPQHF. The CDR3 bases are TGTGCCACCAGCAGAGATCGATGGGGTTGGCCCCAGCATTTT.

The CDR3 protein is CAIGATGGATNTEAFF. The CDR3 DNA reads as TGTGCCATCGGGGCAACAGGGGGCGCGACGAACACTGAAGCTTTCTTT. J is TRBJ1-1 and V is TRBV10-3; 9 bases are a match to TRBD1. Trimming removed 8 bases from V and 1 base from J; junction bases left unmatched: 11. Germline-derived CDR1 and CDR2 are ENHRY and SYGVKD. CDR3 length equals 16 residues.

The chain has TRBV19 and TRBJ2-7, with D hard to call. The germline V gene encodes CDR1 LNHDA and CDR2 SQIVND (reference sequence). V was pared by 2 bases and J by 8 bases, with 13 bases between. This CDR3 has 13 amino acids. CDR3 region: CASSIFAKDQQYF. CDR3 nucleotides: TGTGCCAGTAGTATATTCGCGAAAGATCAGCAGTACTTC.

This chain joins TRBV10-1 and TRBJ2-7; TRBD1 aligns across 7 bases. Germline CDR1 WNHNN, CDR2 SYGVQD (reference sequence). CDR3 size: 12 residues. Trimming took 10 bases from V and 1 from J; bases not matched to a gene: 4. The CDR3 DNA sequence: TGCGCCACCTCACAGGGGTCCTACGAGCAGTACTTC. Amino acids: CATSQGSYEQYF.

The CDR3 reads CASSNRKTGGATEAFF. CDR3 nucleotides: TGTGCCAGCAGCAATCGGAAGACAGGGGGAGCCACTGAAGCTTTCTTT. The chain recombines TRBV5-5 with TRBJ1-1; TRBD1 aligns across 9 bases. The ends lost 4 bases at V and 4 bases at J; junction bases unmatched: 11. The CDR3 length is 16 residues. CDR1 is SGHKS and CDR2 is YYEKEE in the germline V gene (reference sequence).

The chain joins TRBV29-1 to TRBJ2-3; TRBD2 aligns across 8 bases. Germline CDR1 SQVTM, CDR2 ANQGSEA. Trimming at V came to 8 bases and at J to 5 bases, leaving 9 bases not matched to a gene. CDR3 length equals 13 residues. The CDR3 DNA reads TGCAGCTCTAAAGGACTAGCCCGAGATACGCAGTATTTT. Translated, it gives CSSKGLARDTQYF.

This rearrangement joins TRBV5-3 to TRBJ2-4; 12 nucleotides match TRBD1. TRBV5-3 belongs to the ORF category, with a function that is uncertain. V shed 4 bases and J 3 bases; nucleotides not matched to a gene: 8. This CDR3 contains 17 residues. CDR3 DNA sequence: TGTGCCAGAAGCGGGGGACAGGGGGCTAAGGGCAAAAACATTCAGTACTTC. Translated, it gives CARSGGQGAKGKNIQYF.

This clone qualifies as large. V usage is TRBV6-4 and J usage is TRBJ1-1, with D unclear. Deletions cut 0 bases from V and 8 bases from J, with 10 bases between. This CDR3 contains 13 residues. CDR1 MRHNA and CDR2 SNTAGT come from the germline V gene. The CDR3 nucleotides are TGTGCCAGCAGTGACTCGAGTATGGTAGAAGCTTTCTTT. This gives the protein CASSDSSMVEAFF.

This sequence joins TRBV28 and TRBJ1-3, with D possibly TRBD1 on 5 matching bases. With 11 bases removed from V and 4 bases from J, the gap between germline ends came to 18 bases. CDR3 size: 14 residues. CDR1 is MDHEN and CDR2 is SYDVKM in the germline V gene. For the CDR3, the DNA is TGTGCCTCCGGGGGAGCCGGGAACGGAAACACCATATATTTT. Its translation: CASGGAGNGNTIYF.